This T cell receptor beta chain emerged from a study of cytomegalovirus exposure and HLA in healthy donors. Study summary: Later, an analysis reported that the 100 to 150 validation repertoires had used the same platform as the approximately 690 first-cohort repertoires.

The germline CDR1 and CDR2 sequences are KGHSH and LQKENI. The CDR3 runs 13 residues. Unmatched junction bases numbered 5, after V lost 6 bases and J lost 7 bases. Clones were sequenced by immunoSEQ multiplex PCR, and TCRdb holds only the in-frame ones, with some missing. The table records roughly 240,000 clones, about 87% of them present only once. Study outcomes and limitations: The classifier reportedly diagnosed cytomegalovirus status with high sensitivity and specificity.

This clone has only a few counts. Antigen specificity is unknown. This sequence was found in a man between 18 and 35 years old in good health and CMV-seronegative. The rearrangement links TRBV18 to TRBJ1-5, with 8 bases identical to TRBD1. The sequencing input was PBMCs. The CDR3, as DNA: TGTGCCAGCTCTCCAGACAGGGGACAGCCCCAGCATTTT. Its translation is CASSPDRGQPQHF.